This T cell receptor beta chain originates from a study of T cells expressing NK-cell markers. For the study at large: From sorted CD3+CD56+NKG2C+, CD3+CD56+NKG2C- and CD3+CD56-NKG2C+ T cells came the TCR beta repertoires.

Whole-study findings and limits: A handful of donors likewise had their CD3+CD56-NKG2C+ fraction led by these clonotypes. Top CD8+ clonotypes included the dominant CD3+CD56+NKG2C+ clonotypes in roughly six donors.

Concerning this clonotype: The antigen is not known.

Scientists made TCR beta cDNA using 5'RACE template switching with UMIs. Following a re-call of the 5' RACE reads, TCRdb has one entry per CDR3 protein and lacks DNA. In all, the sample yields over 350,000 distinct CDR3 sequences. The CDR3 length is 15 residues. J is TRBJ1-5 and V is TRBV12-3 or TRBV12-4. The sequence derives from a woman aged 45-60 years in good health. The source material was blood T cells: a sorted CD56 or NKG2C T cell subset, CD4+ or CD8+ T cells, or bulk PBMC T cells (not recorded which). The CDR3 reads CASASDDYSNQPQHF.